This T cell receptor beta chain was retrieved from a study of T cells in narcolepsy. Trimming removed 2 bases from V and 1 base from J, with 15 bases in between. Germline V lookup: CDR1 SNHLY, CDR2 FYNNEI. The CDR3 spans 17 residues. Here immunoSEQ multiplex PCR was the method, and the copy in TCRdb shows in-frame clones only, minus some. The sample records tens of thousands of clones, about 85% being singletons. The specimen sequenced was CD45RA- memory CD4+ T cells from PBMCs. The J gene is TRBJ1-5, the V gene TRBV2; D gene uncertain. This TCR was recovered from a human donor with narcolepsy. CDR3 sequence: CASSERRPPTSNQPQHF. The CDR3, as DNA: TGTGCCAGCAGTGAAAGGAGGCCCCCAACGAGCAATCAGCCCCAGCATTTT.